Detailed here is one T cell receptor beta chain. Its target is unknown. These data come from a study of shared clonotypes between healthy human individuals. Study as a whole: The donor pool was made up of two women and three men aged 18 to 49.

A split of CD4+ cells into CD45RA+ naive and CD45RA-negative memory subsets was performed. Trimming took off 5 bases at V and 3 bases at J, with 16 bases between the two ends. The CDR3 is made up of 15 amino acids. Germline V CDR1 and CDR2: MNHEY, SMNVEV (reference sequence). Whole-study results and caveats: A generally larger estimated richness was seen in naive subsets than in memory subsets.

The table came from immunoSEQ multiplex PCR; TCRdb's copy has only in-frame clones and leaves some out. The table lists approximately 2.5 million clones, roughly 93% of them singletons, with about 0.34% in the top ten. Sequenced material: naive CD4+ T cells from PBMCs. The subset: CD45RA+ positively selected. J is TRBJ1-2 and V is TRBV27; a possible D gene is TRBD1 (6 bases). This TCR derives from a man between 18 and 29 years old in good health. Some clones in this sample may be carry-over from other donors' samples. The CDR3 here is CASSPWGARYYGYTF. DNA for the CDR3: TGTGCCAGCAGTCCATGGGGGGCGCGTTACTATGGCTACACCTTC.